This T cell receptor beta chain was retrieved from a study of T cell changes during pregnancy in multiple sclerosis. V lost 7 bases to trimming and J lost 2 bases, with 16 bases between them. CDR1 and CDR2 (germline): LNHDA, SQIVND (reference sequence). The CDR3 has 15 residues. TCRdb's copy holds only in-frame clones and misses some; the assay was immunoSEQ multiplex PCR. The data show 50,000 to 70,000 clones, 90% to 95% seen once. This sequence joins TRBV19 and TRBJ2-3; the D gene is possibly TRBD2 (6 bases). This specimen consisted of peripheral blood, obtained after pregnancy. The clonotype originates from a female donor in good health, enrolled as a control in a pregnancy study. The CDR3 nucleotides are TGTGCCAGTACCCCTCCGGGACTTAACACAGATACGCAGTATTTT. As protein: CASTPPGLNTDTQYF.